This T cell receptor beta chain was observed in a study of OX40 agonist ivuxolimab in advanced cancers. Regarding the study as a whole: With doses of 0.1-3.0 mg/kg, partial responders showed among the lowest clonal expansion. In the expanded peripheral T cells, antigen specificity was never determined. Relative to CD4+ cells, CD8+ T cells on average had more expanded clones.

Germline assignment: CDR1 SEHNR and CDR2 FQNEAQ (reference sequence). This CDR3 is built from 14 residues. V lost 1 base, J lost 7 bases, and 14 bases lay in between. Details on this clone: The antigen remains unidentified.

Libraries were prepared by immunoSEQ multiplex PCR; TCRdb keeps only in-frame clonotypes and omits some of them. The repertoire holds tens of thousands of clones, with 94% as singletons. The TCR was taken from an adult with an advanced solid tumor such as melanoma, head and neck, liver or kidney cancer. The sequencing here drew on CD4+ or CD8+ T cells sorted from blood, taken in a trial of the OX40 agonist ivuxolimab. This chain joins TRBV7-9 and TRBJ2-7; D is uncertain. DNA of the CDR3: TGTGCCAGCAGCTTAGGGCCCTCATCGAGGGAGCAGTACTTC. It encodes CASSLGPSSREQYF.